This T cell receptor (beta chain) stems from a study of T cell responses to AZD1222 COVID-19 vaccine. General study findings and limits: With dominance at 160-218 and 743-854, vaccine-associated CD4 TCRs spanned spike.

Per germline, CDR1 GTSNPN and CDR2 SVGIG (reference sequence). The V end was cut by 2 bases, the J end by 6 bases, with 15 bases between. The CDR3 loop spans 14 amino acids. On this clone: Its antigen is not known.

The repertoire was sequenced with immunoSEQ multiplex PCR; TCRdb's copy has only in-frame clones and lacks some. The repertoire table contains about 140,000 clones. The TCR comes from an adult in good health. The gene calls are TRBV30 and TRBJ2-3; the D is unclear. Sequencing was performed on peripheral blood. CDR3 protein: CAWSRTSYVDTQYF. The CDR3 bases are TGTGCCTGGAGTAGGACCTCATATGTCGATACGCAGTATTTT. Based on the CDR3 plus reference TRBV30 and TRBJ2-3, the full variable domain is SQTIHQWPATLVQPVGSPLSLECTVEGTSNPNLYWYRQAAGRGLQLLFYSVGIGQISSEVPQNLSASRPQDRQFILSSKKLLLSDSGFYLCAWSRTSYVDTQYFGPGTRLTVL.